This T cell receptor beta chain appears in the sequencing data of a study of blood T cell repertoires in COVID-19 (dated by TCRdb to 2020 to 2021). About the investigation overall: Collaborator samples came from the United States, Italy and Spain and covered acute and convalescent phases of COVID-19. The prospective study material was composed of cDNA or gDNA derived from T cells, B-cell-depleted T cells, or PBMCs. Deeply sampled blood TCRbeta repertoires from subjects exposed to, actively infected with, or recovered from COVID-19 were included in the dataset. A freely available public database, intended as a resource for researchers studying the immune response to SARS-CoV-2, is where the repertoires were released. The samples were drawn from the first 160 participants of the ongoing ImmuneRACE study and from 1,254 subjects provided by 6 global collaborators. Sample metadata almost always included a de-identified subject ID, COVID-19 status, age in years and sex. Where HLA class I and class II types were available, the types were taken from metadata supplied by the sample provider, not from assay-based typing.

TCRbeta CDR3 regions were amplified from genomic DNA by means of the immunoSEQ Assay, a bias-controlled multiplex PCR. From the authors' description of their analysis: The number of nucleated cells in each sample was estimated from the amplification of reference gene primers within the assay. To quantify the absolute abundance of each unique TCRbeta CDR3 rearrangement, sequence reads were collapsed and filtered. For each sample, productive Simpson clonality was calculated as the square root of Simpson's diversity index across productive rearrangements. Here the immuneACCESS table is served through TCRdb, limited to in-frame sequences with V and J called. Missing clones are a known gap in these copies; in checked studies unresolved V genes cover under half, and the rest lacks a known reason. That table furnishes V, J and clone size, whereas the DNA furnished D and trimming. Counted in this sample were approximately 270,000 clones; around 88% of them appeared once. The ten largest clones take up 1.2% to 1.5% of the sample.

The collaborating institutions used their own protocols to collect whole blood in K2EDTA tubes. Collaborator samples were shipped for TCRbeta analysis as frozen whole blood, isolated PBMCs, or DNA extracted from either sample type. Results and caveats for the whole study, not just this receptor: The amount of clinical and demographic metadata varied by source and participant and was provided uncurated.

A word on this clone: Its specific antigen is unknown. No much larger clonotype is one base removed from it; base qualities were not supplied.

The cysteine opens and the phenylalanine closes a CDR3 of 15 amino acids. Only the CDR3 DNA stays, 45 bases, in frame from base 1. The junction carries 17 bases between V and J, which are trimmed by 1 base and 10 bases respectively. CDR1 and CDR2 are drawn from the germline V gene (reference sequence): LNHNV, YYDKDF. This clonotype was sampled from a man aged 80 or over with acute or convalescent COVID-19. The sample taken for sequencing was peripheral blood. This chain joins TRBV15 to TRBJ2-1; the D segment could be TRBD2, given 6 matching bases. The CDR3 reads CATSRGEWGLGEQFF. In nucleotide form, the sequence is TGTGCCACCAGCAGAGGGGAATGGGGACTCGGGGAGCAGTTCTTC.